This TCR beta chain appears in the sequencing data of a study of shared clonotypes between healthy human individuals. The authors divided CD4+ cells into CD45RA+ naive and CD45RA-negative memory subsets. Assay execution proceeded at the deep level. It was roughly 190 ng DNA, around 33,000 T cell genomes, that sorted-subset replicate PCRs used. The method was immunoSEQ multiplex PCR; TCRdb's version includes in-frame clones alone and lacks a portion of them. The table lists more than 2 million clones, nearly 97% of them singletons. Broader study findings: When compared with the clonotypes that were shared by all four sorted-subset donors, the non-shared clonotypes turned out to have lower generation probabilities.

Of note for this clone: The target antigen is unknown.

The specimen was naive CD4+ T cells sorted from blood. Subset denoted: CD45RA+ positively selected. The clonotype originates from a man aged 18 to 30 in good health.

The CDR3 bases are TGTGCCTGGAGTACCCCCTCAGGGACCTATGGCTACACCTTC. Translating gives CAWSTPSGTYGYTF. The chain recombines TRBV30 with TRBJ1-2; the D gene is possibly TRBD1 (5 bases). CDR3 size: 14 residues. Trimming removed 2 bases from V and 4 bases from J, with 14 bases in between. The germline V gene has CDR1 GTSNPN and CDR2 SVGIG (reference sequence).